The clone carrying this T cell receptor (beta chain) appeared once. Here immunoSEQ multiplex PCR was the method, and the copy in TCRdb shows in-frame clones only, minus some. The table records 13,000 to 15,000 clones, approximately 88% of them present only once. The CDR3 loop spans 15 amino acids. Germline-derived CDR1 and CDR2 are SGHRS and YFSETQ. Germline trimming cut 0 bases from V and 5 bases from J; bases unmatched to any gene: 4. This sample was included in a study of early stage breast cancer tumors. This sequence joins TRBV5-1 and TRBJ2-3; 9 bases fit TRBD1. The sample comprised normal breast tissue next to the tumor. This sequence was found in a person in their twenties or thirties with breast cancer. The CDR3 coding sequence is TGCGCCAGCAGCTTGGAAGGACAGGGGCTAGATACGCAGTATTTT. As protein: CASSLEGQGLDTQYF.